This T cell receptor (beta chain) was sequenced in a study of Graves' ophthalmopathy and Graves' hyperthyroidism. General study findings and limits: For predicting ophthalmopathy progression, the model had approximately 70% sensitivity and nearly 75% specificity. With just under 90% sensitivity and less than 83% specificity, a 13-signature model separated ophthalmopathy from stable hyperthyroidism.

Ophthalmopathy donors' eye disease showed moderate-to-severe activity, CAS of at least 3, NOSPECS of at least 4 and duration under 3 months. Excluded were patients with other autoimmune diseases, uncontrolled infections, pregnancy or lactation. RNA transcripts were the source from which TCR beta CDR3 regions were amplified. The workflow started with a first-round RT-PCR run with HTBI primers and then moved on to a second-round multiplex PCR. TCRdb processed the multiplex PCR reads anew with MiXCR; each CDR3 protein has one entry. The profile shows approximately 150,000 distinct CDR3 sequences, about two fifths of them singletons. A remark on this clonotype: What it binds is unknown.

The germline gives CDR1 WNHNN, CDR2 SYGVQD (reference sequence). The V end lost 4 bases, the J end lost 4 bases, and 7 bases lay between the germline ends. CDR3 size: 13 residues. The TCR comes from a man between 25 and 39 years old with Graves' ophthalmopathy. This sequence joins TRBV10-1 and TRBJ2-2, with unresolved D. Specimen: peripheral blood. Here the CDR3 reads CASSVSTTGELFF. CDR3 sequence (DNA): TGCGCCAGCAGTGTCAGTACCACCGGGGAGCTGTTTTTT.